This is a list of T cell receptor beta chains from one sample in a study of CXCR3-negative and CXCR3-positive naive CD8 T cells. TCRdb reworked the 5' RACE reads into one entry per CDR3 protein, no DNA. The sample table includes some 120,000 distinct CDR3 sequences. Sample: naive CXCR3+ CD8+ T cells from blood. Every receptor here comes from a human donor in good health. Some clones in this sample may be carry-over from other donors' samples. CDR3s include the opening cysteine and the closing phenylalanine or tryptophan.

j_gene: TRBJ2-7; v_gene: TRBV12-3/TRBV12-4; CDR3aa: CASSVAYEQYF
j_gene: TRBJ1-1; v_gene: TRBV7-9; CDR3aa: CASSPTGYTEAFF
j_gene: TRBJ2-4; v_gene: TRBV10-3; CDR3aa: CAISESWEGAKNIQYF
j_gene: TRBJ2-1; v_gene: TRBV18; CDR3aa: CASSPPQVAGEQFF
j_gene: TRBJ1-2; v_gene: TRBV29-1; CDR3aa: CSVERQEYGYTF
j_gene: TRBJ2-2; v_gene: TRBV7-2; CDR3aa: CASSYGWGNTGELFF
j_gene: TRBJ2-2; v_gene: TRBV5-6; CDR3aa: CASSQIGQYTGELFF
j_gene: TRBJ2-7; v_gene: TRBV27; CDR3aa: CASRPDWADEQYF
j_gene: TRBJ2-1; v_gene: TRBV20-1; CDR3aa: CSARGRYYNEQFF
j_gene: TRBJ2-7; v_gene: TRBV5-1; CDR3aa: CASSQEPGLAGGEQYF
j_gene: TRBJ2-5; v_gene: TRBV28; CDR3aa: CASRPTGTGARETQYF
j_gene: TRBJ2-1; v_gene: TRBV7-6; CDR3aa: CASSYVDLGSYNEQFF
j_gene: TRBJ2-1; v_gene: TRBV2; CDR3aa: CASSEGLAGYNEQFF
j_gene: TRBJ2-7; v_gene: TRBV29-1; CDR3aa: CSVATDYEQYF
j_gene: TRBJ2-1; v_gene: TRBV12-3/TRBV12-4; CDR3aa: CASTGGRADEQFF
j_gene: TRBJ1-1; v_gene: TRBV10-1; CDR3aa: CASSESDIVTEAFF
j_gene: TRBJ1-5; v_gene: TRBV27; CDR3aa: CASSAGARGNQPQHF
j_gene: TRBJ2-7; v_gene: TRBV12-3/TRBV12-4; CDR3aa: CASSRDGGSYEQYF
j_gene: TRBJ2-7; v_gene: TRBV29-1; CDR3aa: CSAGSGYSYEQYF
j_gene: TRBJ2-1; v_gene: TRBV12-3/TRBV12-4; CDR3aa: CASSSASPYEQFF
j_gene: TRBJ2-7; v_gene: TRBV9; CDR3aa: CASSGPHSYEQYF
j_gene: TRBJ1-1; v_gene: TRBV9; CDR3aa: CASSVGGGENTEAFF
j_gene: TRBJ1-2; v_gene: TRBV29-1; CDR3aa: CSVDQMNGYTF
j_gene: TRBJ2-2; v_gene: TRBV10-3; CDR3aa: CAISDPAGIDTGELFF
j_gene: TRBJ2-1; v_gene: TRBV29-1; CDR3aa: CSVTGTESSYNEQFF
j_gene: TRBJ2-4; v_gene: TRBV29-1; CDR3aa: CSVRGVGTKNIQYF
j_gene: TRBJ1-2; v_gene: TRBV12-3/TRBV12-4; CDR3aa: CASSAGTGGYGYTF
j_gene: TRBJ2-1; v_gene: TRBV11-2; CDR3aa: CASSVFRQGLSYNEQFF
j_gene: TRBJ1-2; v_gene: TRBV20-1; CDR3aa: CSAREQGWGYTF
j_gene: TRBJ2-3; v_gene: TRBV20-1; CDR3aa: CSARVRLAGALDTQYF
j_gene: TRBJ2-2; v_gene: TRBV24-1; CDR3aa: CATSGLLSGELFF
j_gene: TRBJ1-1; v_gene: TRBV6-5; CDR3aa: CASTRVPQGADTEAFF
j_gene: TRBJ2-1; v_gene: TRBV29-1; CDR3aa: CSTETQGRVEQLF
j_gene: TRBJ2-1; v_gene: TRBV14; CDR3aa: CASSQVGGGAYNEQFF
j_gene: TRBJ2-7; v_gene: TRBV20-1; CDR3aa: CSARHSNYEQYF
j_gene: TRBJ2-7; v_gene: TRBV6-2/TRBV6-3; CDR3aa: CARGGAHEQYF
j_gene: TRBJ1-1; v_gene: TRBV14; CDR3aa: CASSQGANTEAFF
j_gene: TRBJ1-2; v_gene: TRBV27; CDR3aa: CASSSFDRGNGYTF
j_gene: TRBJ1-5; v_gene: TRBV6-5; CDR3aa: CATALEGAGNQPQHF
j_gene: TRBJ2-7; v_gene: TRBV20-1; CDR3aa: CSARDAVIAGAYYEQYF
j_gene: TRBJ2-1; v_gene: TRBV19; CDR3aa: CASSIVALSYNEQFF
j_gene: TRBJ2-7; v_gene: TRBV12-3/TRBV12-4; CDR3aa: CASSPAGGGEQYF
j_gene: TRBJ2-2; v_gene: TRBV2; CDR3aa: CASRTGVNTGELFF
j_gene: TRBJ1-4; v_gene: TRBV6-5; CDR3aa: CASSYDRLNEKLFF
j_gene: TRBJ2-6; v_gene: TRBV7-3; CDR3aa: CASSTPSSGANVLTF
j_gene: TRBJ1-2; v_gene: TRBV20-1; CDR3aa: CSAREAGQIYGYTF
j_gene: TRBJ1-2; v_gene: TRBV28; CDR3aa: CASIRGQSYGYTF
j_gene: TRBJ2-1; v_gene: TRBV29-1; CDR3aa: CSVLIGTNEQFF
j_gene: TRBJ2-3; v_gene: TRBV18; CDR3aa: CASSPTGGAGDTQYF
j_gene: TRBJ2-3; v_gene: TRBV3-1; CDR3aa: CASSPAASPDTQYF
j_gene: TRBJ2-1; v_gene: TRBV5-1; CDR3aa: CASSLVGLAGGNEQFF
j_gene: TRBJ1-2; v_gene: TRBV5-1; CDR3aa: CASSLDNPDAEGYTF
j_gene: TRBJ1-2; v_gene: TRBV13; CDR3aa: CASSFMGGVGYGYTF
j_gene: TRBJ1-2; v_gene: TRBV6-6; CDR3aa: CASSYETVKYGYTF
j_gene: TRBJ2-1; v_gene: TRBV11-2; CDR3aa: CASSFIPGEREGHEQFF
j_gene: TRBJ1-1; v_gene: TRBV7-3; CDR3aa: CASSPTGGVEAFF
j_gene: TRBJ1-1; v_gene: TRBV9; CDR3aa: CASGHLNTEAFF